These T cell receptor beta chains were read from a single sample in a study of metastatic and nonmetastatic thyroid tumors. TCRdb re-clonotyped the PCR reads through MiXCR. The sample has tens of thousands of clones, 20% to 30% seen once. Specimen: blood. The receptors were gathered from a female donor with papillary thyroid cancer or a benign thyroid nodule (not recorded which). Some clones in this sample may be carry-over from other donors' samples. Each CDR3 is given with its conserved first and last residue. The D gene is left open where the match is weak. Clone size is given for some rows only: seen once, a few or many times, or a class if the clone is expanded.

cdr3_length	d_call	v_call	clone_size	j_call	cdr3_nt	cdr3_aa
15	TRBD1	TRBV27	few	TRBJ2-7	TGTGCCAGCAGTTCACGGACAGGGGGCTTCGGGGAGCAGTACTTC	CASSSRTGGFGEQYF
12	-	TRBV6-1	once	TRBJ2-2	TGTGCCAGCAGCGTGGACACCGGGGAGCTGTTTTTT	CASSVDTGELFF
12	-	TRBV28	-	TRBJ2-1	TGTGCCAGCAGTTTATACTCTACTAGGAGGTTCTTC	CASSLYSTRRFF
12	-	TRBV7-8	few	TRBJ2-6	TGTGCCAGCAGCCCCACGGCCAACGTCCTGACTTTC	CASSPTANVLTF
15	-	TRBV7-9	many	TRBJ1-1	TGTGCCAGCAGCTTAGACCCGGGCCGGGACACTGAAGCTTTCTTT	CASSLDPGRDTEAFF
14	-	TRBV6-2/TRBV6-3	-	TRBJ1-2	TGTGCCAGCAGTTACTTGTGGGCTGACTATGGCTACACCTTC	CASSYLWADYGYTF
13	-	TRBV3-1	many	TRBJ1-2	TGTGCCAGCAGCCAAGCAGCGAACTATGGCTACACCTTC	CASSQAANYGYTF
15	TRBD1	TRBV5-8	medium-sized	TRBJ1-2	TGTGCCAGCAGCTATGGACAGGGAAGAGCCGGCGGCTACACCTTC	CASSYGQGRAGGYTF
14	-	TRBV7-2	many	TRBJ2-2	TGTGCCAGCAGCTTAGGAGCGAACACCGGGGAGCTGTTTTTT	CASSLGANTGELFF
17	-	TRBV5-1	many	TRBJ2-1	TGCGCCAGCAGCTTGATGGGACTTCCTAGCTCCTACAATGAGCAGTTCTTC	CASSLMGLPSSYNEQFF
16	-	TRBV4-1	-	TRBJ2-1	TGCGCCAGCAGCTCACCGACTGGACGATCCTACAATGAGCAGTTCTTC	CASSSPTGRSYNEQFF
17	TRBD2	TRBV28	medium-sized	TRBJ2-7	TGTGCCAGCAACGGAGGGTCGAGGAGCGGGAGGGCCGGGGCGCAGTACTTC	CASNGGSRSGRAGAQYF
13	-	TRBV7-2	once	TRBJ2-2	TGTGCCAGCAGCCGCAGGGGACACGGGGAGCTGTTTTTT	CASSRRGHGELFF
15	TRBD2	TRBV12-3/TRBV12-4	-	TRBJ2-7	TGTGCCAGCAGTTTTTCGGGGGGAAGCTCCTACGAGCAGTACTTC	CASSFSGGSSYEQYF
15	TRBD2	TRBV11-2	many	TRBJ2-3	TGTGCCAGCAGCTTAAGGACTAGCGTCTCAGATACGCAGTATTTT	CASSLRTSVSDTQYF
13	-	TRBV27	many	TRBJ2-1	TGTGCCAGTCAACTGGGGGTTGGAAATGAGCAGTTCTTC	CASQLGVGNEQFF
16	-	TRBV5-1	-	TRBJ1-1	TGCGCCAGCAGCTTGAGCGGGGGCGGTGGCGACACTGAAGCTTTCTTT	CASSLSGGGGDTEAFF
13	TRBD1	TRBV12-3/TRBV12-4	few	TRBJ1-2	TGTGCCAGCACTACGGGACAGGGATATGGCTACACCTTC	CASTTGQGYGYTF
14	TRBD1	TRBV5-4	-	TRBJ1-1	TGTGCCAGCAGCTTGGATAGGGGGCCCACTGAAGCTTTCTTT	CASSLDRGPTEAFF
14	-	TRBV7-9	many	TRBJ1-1	TGTGCCAGCAGCTTTCAAAGGGCAGGAACCGAAGCTTTCTTT	CASSFQRAGTEAFF
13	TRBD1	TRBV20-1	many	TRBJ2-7	TGCAGTGCCCCGGGACAGGGCGAGTACGGGCAGTACTTC	CSAPGQGEYGQYF
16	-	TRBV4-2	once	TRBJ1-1	TGTGCCAGCAGCCAAGACTCGACGTCTCACAGGGTCATGGCTTTCTTT	CASSQDSTSHRVMAFF
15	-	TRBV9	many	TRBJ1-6	TGTGCCAGCAGCGTACAAGCAGTCTATAATTCACCCCTCCACTTT	CASSVQAVYNSPLHF
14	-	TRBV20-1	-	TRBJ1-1	TGCAGCGCTAGAGGACGCGGGGCGGACACTGAAGCTTTCTTT	CSARGRGADTEAFF
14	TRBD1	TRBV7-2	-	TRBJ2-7	TGTGCCAGCAGCCGGACAGGGTTTGACTACGAGCAGTACTTC	CASSRTGFDYEQYF
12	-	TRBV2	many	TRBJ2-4	TGTGCCAGCAGGGCAGATGAAAACATTCAGTACTTC	CASRADENIQYF
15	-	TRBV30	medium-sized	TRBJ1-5	TGTGCCTGGAGTGAGAGACAGGCGTACAATCAGCCCCAGCATTTT	CAWSERQAYNQPQHF
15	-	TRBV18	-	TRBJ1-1	TGTGCCAGCTCACCACCAAGCAGGCCAAACACTGAAGCTTTCTTT	CASSPPSRPNTEAFF
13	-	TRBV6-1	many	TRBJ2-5	TGTGCCAGCATACAAAGGGTTGGAGAGACCCAGTACTTC	CASIQRVGETQYF
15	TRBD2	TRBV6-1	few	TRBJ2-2	TGTGCCAGCATCAAAACGTCCTGGGAGGGATCAGAGCTGTTTTTT	CASIKTSWEGSELFF
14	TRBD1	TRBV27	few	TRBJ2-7	TGTGCCAGCAGTTTATGGACAGGGGGCTACGAGCAGTACTTC	CASSLWTGGYEQYF
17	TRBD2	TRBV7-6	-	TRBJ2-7	TGTGCCAGCAGCCCGACTAGCGGGGGTTCGCTCTCCTACGAGCAGTACTTC	CASSPTSGGSLSYEQYF
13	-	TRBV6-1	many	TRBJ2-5	TGTGCCAGCAGCGCCGGGGGTCAAGAGACCCAGTACTTC	CASSAGGQETQYF
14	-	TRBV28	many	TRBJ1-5	TGTGCCAGCAGATCAGGGCTCAGCAATCAGCCCCAGCATTTT	CASRSGLSNQPQHF
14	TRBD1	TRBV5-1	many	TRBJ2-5	TGCGCCAGCAGCCTAGACAGGGCACGGGAGACCCAGTACTTC	CASSLDRARETQYF
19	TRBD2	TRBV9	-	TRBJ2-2	TGTGCCAGCAGCGTAGAGACTCCTCGGGTAGCGGGACACACCGGGGAGCTGTTTTTT	CASSVETPRVAGHTGELFF
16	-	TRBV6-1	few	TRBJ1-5	TGTGCCAGCAGTGAAGAGTGGGCAGGGGGCAATCAGCCCCAGCATTTT	CASSEEWAGGNQPQHF
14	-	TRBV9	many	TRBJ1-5	TGTGCCAGCAGCGTGGGAGAGGGAAATCAGCCCCAGCATTTT	CASSVGEGNQPQHF
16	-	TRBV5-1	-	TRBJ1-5	TGCGCCAGCAGTATCTCCCCCTCAGGGACGGGTAAGACCCAGCATTTT	CASSISPSGTGKTQHF
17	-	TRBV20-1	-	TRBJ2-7	TGCAGTGCTAGAGATTGGGACGAAGTTGAGGGTTTCTACGAGCAGTACTTC	CSARDWDEVEGFYEQYF
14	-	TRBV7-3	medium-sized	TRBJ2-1	TGTGCCAGCAGCAATTTCCGCGGGAACAATGAGCAGTTCTTC	CASSNFRGNNEQFF
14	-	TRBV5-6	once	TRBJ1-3	TGTGCCAGCAGCTTGACATCATCGGGAAACACCATATATTTT	CASSLTSSGNTIYF
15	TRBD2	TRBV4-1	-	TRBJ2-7	TGCGCCAGCAGCCAAGGGACGGGGGGTACCTACGAGCAGTACTTC	CASSQGTGGTYEQYF
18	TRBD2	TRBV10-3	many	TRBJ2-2	TGTGCCATCAGGCGGGGACTAGCGGGAGGGCCTGACACCGGGGAGCTGTTTTTT	CAIRRGLAGGPDTGELFF
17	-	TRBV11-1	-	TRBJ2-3	TGTGTCAGCAGCTTAACACGGGAATCCGGGAGAGGAGATACGCAGTATTTT	CVSSLTRESGRGDTQYF
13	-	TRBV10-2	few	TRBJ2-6	TGCGCCAGCGGGGCGGGAGGGGCCAACGTCCTGACTTTC	CASGAGGANVLTF
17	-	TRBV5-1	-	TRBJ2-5	TGCGCCAGCAATAAACGAGAACCAGGGAGACCCTGGGAGACCCAGTACTTC	CASNKREPGRPWETQYF
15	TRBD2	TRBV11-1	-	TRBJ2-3	TGTGCCAGCAGCCCTCGGGGACTAGCCGCCGATACGCAGTATTTT	CASSPRGLAADTQYF
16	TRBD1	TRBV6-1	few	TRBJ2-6	TGTGCCAGCAGCCCCTCGACAGGGGTCGGGGCCAACGTCCTGACTTTC	CASSPSTGVGANVLTF
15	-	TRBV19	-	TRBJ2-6	TGTGCCAGTAGTATCCCCGATGCTGGGGCCAACGTCCTGACTTTC	CASSIPDAGANVLTF
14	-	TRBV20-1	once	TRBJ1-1	TGCAGTGCTGAGGACCCCAACAGGGTTACTGAAGCTTTCTTT	CSAEDPNRVTEAFF
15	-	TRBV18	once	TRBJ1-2	TGTGCCAGCTCACCACCCGAGACTGTGGGGAGTGGCTACACCTTC	CASSPPETVGSGYTF
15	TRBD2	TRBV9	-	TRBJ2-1	TGTGCCAGCAGCCCTCTCGTGGGAGGGGTCAATGAGCAGTTCTTC	CASSPLVGGVNEQFF
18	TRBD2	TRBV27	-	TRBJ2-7	TGTGCCAGCAGTTCCGCGACTAGCGGGAGGGCTATTAAGTTGGAGCAGTACTTC	CASSSATSGRAIKLEQYF
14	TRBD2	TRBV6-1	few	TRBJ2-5	TGTGCCAGCAGTAAACTAGCGGGGCAAGAGACCCAGTACTTC	CASSKLAGQETQYF